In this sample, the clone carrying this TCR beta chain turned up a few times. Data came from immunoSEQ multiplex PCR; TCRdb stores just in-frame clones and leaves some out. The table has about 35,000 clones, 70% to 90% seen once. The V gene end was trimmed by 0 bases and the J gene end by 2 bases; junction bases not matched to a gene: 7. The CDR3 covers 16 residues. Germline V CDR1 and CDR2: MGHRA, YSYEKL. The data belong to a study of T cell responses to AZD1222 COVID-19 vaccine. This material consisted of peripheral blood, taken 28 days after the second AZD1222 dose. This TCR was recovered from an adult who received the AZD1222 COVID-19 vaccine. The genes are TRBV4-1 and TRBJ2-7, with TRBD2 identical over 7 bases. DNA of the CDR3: TGCGCCAGCAGCCAAGAGCGAGCGGGGCAACCCTACGAGCAGTACTTC. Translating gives CASSQERAGQPYEQYF.